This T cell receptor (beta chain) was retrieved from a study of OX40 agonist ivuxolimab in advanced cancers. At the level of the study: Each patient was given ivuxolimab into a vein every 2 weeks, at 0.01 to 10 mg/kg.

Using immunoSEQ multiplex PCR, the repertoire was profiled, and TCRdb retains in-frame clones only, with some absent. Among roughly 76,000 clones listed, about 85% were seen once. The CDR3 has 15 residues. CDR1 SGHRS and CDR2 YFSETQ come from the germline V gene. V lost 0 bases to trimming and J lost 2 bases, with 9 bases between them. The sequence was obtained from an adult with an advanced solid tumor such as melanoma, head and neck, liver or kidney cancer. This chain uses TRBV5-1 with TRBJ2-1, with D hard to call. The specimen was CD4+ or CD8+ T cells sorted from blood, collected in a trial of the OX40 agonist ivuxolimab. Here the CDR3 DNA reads TGCGCCAGCAGCTTGGCTACCGGCCCCTACAATGAGCAGTTCTTC. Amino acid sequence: CASSLATGPYNEQFF. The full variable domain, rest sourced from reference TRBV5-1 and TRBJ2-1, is KAGVTQTPRYLIKTRGQQVTLSCSPISGHRSVSWYQQTPGQGLQFLFEYFSETQRNKGNFPGRFSGRQFSNSRSEMNVSTLELGDSALYLCASSLATGPYNEQFFGPGTRLTVL.